Below, 29 T cell receptor beta chains from the same sample are listed, as sequenced in a study of blood T cell repertoires in COVID-19. Repertoires were generated with immunoSEQ multiplex PCR, while TCRdb's copy carries only in-frame clones and drops some. This table has about 51,000 clones, 85% to 95% appearing once. The specimen sequenced was peripheral blood. These receptors were obtained from a man aged 45-65 years with acute or convalescent COVID-19.

The CDR3, as DNA: TGTGCCTGGAGCACTACAGGGGGCAGCTATGGCTACACCTTC. This gives the protein CAWSTTGGSYGYTF. This chain uses TRBV30 with TRBJ1-2; 9 bases fit TRBD1. This CDR3 is built from 14 residues. V trimming: 3 bases; J trimming: 4 bases; junction bases outside the gene matches: 6. Germline V gene lookup returns CDR1 GTSNPN and CDR2 SVGIG (reference sequence).

V gene TRBV7-9 combines with J gene TRBJ2-7, with TRBD2 as a possible D gene (6 bases). Germline V gives CDR1 SEHNR, CDR2 FQNEAQ (reference sequence). Trimming cost V 1 base and J 4 bases, with 17 bases left between them. This CDR3 region has 16 residues. The CDR3 coding sequence is TGTGCCAGCAGCTTAGAGGGGACCATACGGGGGTACGAGCAGTACTTC. Its protein product is CASSLEGTIRGYEQYF.

The chain is built from TRBV4-2 and TRBJ2-3; 10 bases align to TRBD2. The CDR3 loop spans 16 amino acids. Unmatched junction bases numbered 11, after V lost 3 bases and J lost 8 bases. CDR1 LGHNA and CDR2 YNFKEQ come from the germline V gene. CDR3: CASSQLAGAKLGTQYF. The CDR3 bases are TGTGCCAGCAGCCAGCTAGCGGGGGCCAAGCTCGGTACGCAGTATTTT.

This clone appeared once. The chain uses TRBV4-1 and TRBJ2-7, with 8 bases aligning to TRBD1. The V gene end was trimmed by 1 base and the J gene end by 4 bases; junction bases not matched to a gene: 6. The CDR3 has 15 amino acids. Germline assignment: CDR1 MGHRA and CDR2 YSYEKL. This CDR3 is CASSQAPGGMYEQYF. For the CDR3, the DNA is TGCGCCAGCAGCCAAGCCCCAGGGGGCATGTACGAGCAGTACTTC.

The CDR3 sequence: CASRATGSGNTIYF. CDR3 DNA: TGTGCCAGCAGGGCAACAGGGTCTGGAAACACCATATATTTT. This sequence joins TRBV5-6 and TRBJ1-3; D is perhaps TRBD1 (6 bases). Germline V lookup: CDR1 SGHDT, CDR2 YYEEEE. The CDR3 is made up of 14 amino acids. V was clipped by 5 bases and J by 1 base, with 10 bases between them.

This chain connects TRBV23-1 to TRBJ1-2; D is ambiguous. TRBV23-1 has ORF status, its function being uncertain. V dropped 4 bases and J dropped 5 bases, with 11 bases sitting between them. This CDR3 spans 13 amino acids. CDR3 protein: CASSPCFLYGYTF. The CDR3 bases are TGCGCCAGCAGTCCTTGCTTCCTATATGGCTACACCTTC.

This clone was detected only once. The chain couples TRBV5-1 to TRBJ2-5, with 9 bases that match TRBD1. The length of the CDR3 is 14 residues. J lost 3 bases, V lost 2 bases, and 2 bases had no gene match. In germline, CDR1 is SGHRS, CDR2 YFSETQ. CDR3 amino acids: CASSFRTGEETQYF. Here the CDR3 DNA reads TGCGCCAGCAGCTTCCGGACAGGGGAAGAGACCCAGTACTTC.

The gene calls are TRBV6-5 and TRBJ2-7; D is unresolved. The V gene's germline CDR1 is MNHEY and CDR2 SVGAGI. Trimming cost V 6 bases and J 3 bases, with 18 bases left between them. The CDR3 is 15 residues long. CDR3 DNA: TGTGCCAGCAGCCCCGCGCCCACAGATAACTACGAGCAGTACTTC. It encodes CASSPAPTDNYEQYF.

The V and J genes are TRBV3-1 (or the pseudogene TRBV3-2) and TRBJ2-2; tentatively, D is TRBD2 (6 bases). Germline CDR1 reads LGHDT; CDR2 reads YNNKEL (reference sequence). The CDR3 sequence is 15 residues long. Trimming removed 5 bases at V and 6 bases at J, with 16 bases between. CDR3 sequence: CASSYLGGSAGELFF. CDR3 DNA: TGTGCCAGCAGCTACCTTGGGGGGTCAGCCGGGGAGCTGTTTTTT.

This clone has a single count. The rearrangement links TRBV30 to TRBJ1-5; perhaps TRBD1 as D (5 bases). V was cut by 3 bases and J by 0 bases, with 9 bases left in between. The CDR3 extends over 14 amino acids. CDR1 and CDR2 from the germline V gene are GTSNPN and SVGIG (reference sequence). The chain's CDR3 is CAWSPGLSNQPQHF. As DNA, the CDR3 is TGTGCCTGGAGCCCGGGACTTAGCAATCAGCCCCAGCATTTT.

V gene TRBV11-2 combines with J gene TRBJ2-6; 10 nucleotides agree with TRBD1. V dropped 5 bases and J dropped 2; count of bases not matched to a gene: 3. The CDR3 sequence is 16 residues long. Germline CDR1 reads SGHAT; CDR2 reads FQNNGV. In nucleotides, the CDR3 is TGTGCCAGCAGCCGGGACAGGGGAGCTGGGGCCAACGTCCTGACTTTC. The encoded protein is CASSRDRGAGANVLTF.

The chain uses TRBV6-4 and TRBJ2-3, with a tentative D call TRBD2 (5 bases). The length of the CDR3 is 15 residues. The V end was cut by 2 bases, the J end by 5 bases, with 14 bases between. Germline loops: CDR1 MRHNA, CDR2 SNTAGT. Written as DNA, the CDR3 is TGTGCCAGCAGTGACCATGCGGGTCCGGGAGATACGCAGTATTTT. Protein: CASSDHAGPGDTQYF.

This sequence joins TRBV19 and TRBJ1-6; a possible D gene is TRBD1 (6 bases). Germline V CDR1 and CDR2: LNHDA, SQIVND (reference sequence). Trimming pared 3 bases from V and 9 bases from J, leaving 12 bases between. This CDR3 has 14 amino acids. The CDR3 here is CASSIGQGRSPLHF. In nucleotides, the CDR3 is TGTGCCAGTAGTATTGGGCAGGGGCGTTCACCCCTCCACTTT.

This clone was counted once. This chain uses TRBV3-1 (or the pseudogene TRBV3-2) with TRBJ2-1; D possibly corresponds to TRBD2 (6 bases). The CDR3 length is 17 residues. Trimming stripped 1 base from V and 0 bases from J, with 13 bases between. Germline loops: CDR1 LGHDT, CDR2 YNNKEL (reference sequence). The CDR3 nucleotides read TGTGCCAGCAGCCAAGTGGGACTGGGGAGCTCCTACAATGAGCAGTTCTTC. It encodes CASSQVGLGSSYNEQFF.

The chain links TRBV29-1 to TRBJ1-1, with TRBD1 matching 7 bases. The CDR3 totals 12 residues. The V and J ends lost 7 bases and 1 base, in that order; junction bases with no gene match: 3. The germline CDR1 and CDR2 sequences are SQVTM and ANQGSEA. The DNA for the CDR3 is TGCAGCGGTGGGACAGCGAACACTGAAGCTTTCTTT. It translates to CSGGTANTEAFF.

J is TRBJ1-1 and V is TRBV5-1; 8 bases align to TRBD1. J gave up 0 bases and V 0 bases, and 7 bases lay outside the gene matches. This CDR3 spans 17 amino acids. Germline assignment: CDR1 SGHRS and CDR2 YFSETQ. CDR3 DNA sequence: TGCGCCAGCAGCTTGGGGGGGACAGGCGCTATGAACACTGAAGCTTTCTTT. Translated: CASSLGGTGAMNTEAFF.

This chain links TRBV2 with TRBJ2-1; 8 bases align to TRBD2. Germline CDR1 reads SNHLY; CDR2 reads FYNNEI. V was clipped by 6 bases and J by 2 bases; unmatched bases: 6. The CDR3 totals 15 residues. In nucleotides, the CDR3 is TGTGCCAGCAGGCCCTTAGCGGGGCCCTACAATGAGCAGTTCTTC. This translates into CASRPLAGPYNEQFF.

The rearrangement uses TRBV11-3 and TRBJ2-1; TRBD2 aligns across 12 bases. The germline V gene has CDR1 SGHNT and CDR2 YENEEA. There are 16 residues in the CDR3. The junction had 15 bases not matched to a gene; V was cut back by 5 bases and J by 13 bases. The CDR3 DNA follows: TGTGCCAGCAGCAGATCTAGCGGGGGGGCTTCGCATTTTCAGTTCTTC. This sequence encodes CASSRSSGGASHFQFF.

This chain joins TRBV10-2 and TRBJ1-5; D unclear. The length of the CDR3 is 13 residues. Germline V gene data show CDR1 as WSHSY and CDR2 as SAAADI. Trimming removed 3 bases from V and 7 bases from J, with 10 bases in between. The CDR3 loop is CASSDNTRQPQHF. DNA of the CDR3: TGCGCCAGCAGTGATAATACCCGGCAGCCCCAGCATTTT.

This clone was observed a few times. The chain links TRBV2 to TRBJ2-5; 9 nucleotides line up with TRBD2. Unmatched junction bases numbered 7, after V lost 5 bases and J lost 3 bases. The CDR3 contains 15 residues. CDR1 and CDR2 from the germline V gene are SNHLY and FYNNEI. The CDR3 protein is CASSISGGGEETQYF. CDR3 nucleotide sequence: TGTGCCAGCAGTATTAGCGGGGGTGGCGAAGAGACCCAGTACTTC.

By share of the sample, this clone is medium-sized. This chain connects TRBV11-2 to TRBJ2-6; TRBD1 agrees at 11 bases. This CDR3 has 17 residues. V lost 6 bases, J lost 2 bases, and 6 bases stayed unmatched. From germline, CDR1 is SGHAT and CDR2 FQNNGV. CDR3 protein: CASRAPGQGAGANVLTF. Here the CDR3 DNA reads TGTGCCAGCAGGGCCCCGGGACAGGGGGCTGGGGCCAACGTCCTGACTTTC.

This chain uses TRBV5-1 with TRBJ2-2, with TRBD2 matching 7 bases. The germline V gene has CDR1 SGHRS and CDR2 YFSETQ. The CDR3 runs to 15 residues. V dropped 2 bases and J dropped 6; count of bases not matched to a gene: 7. CDR3 loop: CASSFLAVNPGELFF. CDR3 nucleotide sequence: TGCGCCAGCAGCTTCCTAGCGGTTAATCCCGGGGAGCTGTTTTTT.

The chain employs TRBV11-2 and TRBJ2-4, with 7 bases that match TRBD1. Looked up from germline, CDR1 is SGHAT and CDR2 is FQNNGV. Trimming at V came to 1 base and at J to 9 bases, leaving 21 bases not matched to a gene. The CDR3 totals 19 residues. CDR3 nucleotide sequence: TGTGCCAGCAGCTTAGGCCCCGGGCCGAGGGGGCCGCATTTGGGCATTCAGTACTTC. It codes for CASSLGPGPRGPHLGIQYF.

The gene calls are TRBV19 and TRBJ1-5; 9 bases align to TRBD1. The CDR3 length is 13 residues. Looked up from germline, CDR1 is LNHDA and CDR2 is SQIVND (reference sequence). With 7 bases clipped from V and 6 bases from J, the junction kept 4 bases outside the gene matches. CDR3 region: CASKTGGGQPQHF. CDR3 nucleotide sequence: TGTGCCAGTAAAACAGGGGGCGGTCAGCCCCAGCATTTT.

The V gene is TRBV23-1, the J gene TRBJ1-3; D gene ambiguous. TRBV23-1 is treated as an ORF (open reading frame) with a function not yet certain. This CDR3 has 16 amino acids. V was pared by 4 bases and J by 1 base, with 14 bases between. CDR3 region: CASSRASEGSGNTIYF. CDR3 sequence (DNA): TGCGCCAGCAGTCGGGCGTCCGAGGGATCTGGAAACACCATATATTTT.

In this sample, this clone turned up once. J is TRBJ1-4 and V is TRBV4-1, with D perhaps TRBD1 (5 bases). Deletions cut 4 bases from V and 5 bases from J, with 14 bases between. Germline loops: CDR1 MGHRA, CDR2 YSYEKL. The CDR3 loop spans 15 amino acids. CDR3 sequence reads: CASSPGDGSNEKLFF. CDR3 in DNA: TGCGCCAGCAGCCCGGGGGACGGTTCCAATGAAAAACTGTTTTTT.

The chain couples TRBV11-3 to TRBJ2-2; TRBD1 matches at 7 bases. CDR3 length equals 16 residues. CDR1 and CDR2 (germline): SGHNT, YENEEA. V shed 5 bases, J shed 1 base, and the junction held 7 bases outside the gene matches. The CDR3 nucleotides are TGTGCCAGCAGCCTCCGGACAGGATTGAACACCGGGGAGCTGTTTTTT. Residues: CASSLRTGLNTGELFF.

CDR3 coding DNA: TGTGCTAGTGGTTTCCCCGGGGTAGGAGATGAAAAACTGTTTTTT. Protein: CASGFPGVGDEKLFF. The V call is TRBV12-5, the J call TRBJ1-4; D gene unclear. CDR1 and CDR2 from the germline V gene are LGHNT and FRNRAP. V gave up 3 bases and J gave up 6 bases, with 14 bases separating them. The CDR3 totals 15 residues.

The chain links TRBV2 to TRBJ2-7, with D possibly TRBD1 on 5 matching bases. CDR3 length equals 12 residues. CDR1 is SNHLY, CDR2 FYNNEI, per germline. V dropped 3 bases and J dropped 6 bases, with 9 bases sitting between them. The CDR3 spells CASSETRVEQYF. The CDR3 DNA sequence: TGTGCCAGCAGTGAGACCAGGGTCGAGCAGTACTTC.